These 19 T cell receptor beta chains were all obtained from the same sample, sequenced in a study of T cell changes during pregnancy in multiple sclerosis. Clones were sequenced by immunoSEQ multiplex PCR, and TCRdb holds only the in-frame ones, with some missing. This table holds about 51,000 clones, around 93% found once. This specimen was peripheral blood, taken in the second trimester of pregnancy. These receptors were obtained from a female donor with multiple sclerosis, enrolled in a pregnancy study.

The chain combines TRBV5-4 with TRBJ2-1, with 7 bases aligning to TRBD1. Germline-derived CDR1 and CDR2 are SGHNT and YYREEE (reference sequence). The ends lost 2 bases at V and 6 bases at J; junction bases unmatched: 2. The CDR3 loop spans 13 amino acids. The CDR3 coding sequence is TGTGCCAGCAGCTTATCAGGGGGCAATGAGCAGTTCTTC. This translates into CASSLSGGNEQFF.

The chain is built from TRBV7-8 and TRBJ2-5, with 10 bases aligning to TRBD2. The CDR3 extends over 16 amino acids. V was clipped by 3 bases and J by 5 bases; unmatched bases: 9. The V gene's germline CDR1 is SGHVS and CDR2 FQNEAQ. As DNA, the CDR3 is TGTGCCAGCAGCTTGATCAAAGCGGGAGGGCCGGAGACCCAGTACTTC. As protein: CASSLIKAGGPETQYF.

This chain uses TRBV5-4 with TRBJ2-1; TRBD2 aligns across 11 bases. The germline V gene encodes CDR1 SGHNT and CDR2 YYREEE (reference sequence). This CDR3 is built from 15 residues. V was pared by 4 bases and J by 4 bases, with 4 bases of the junction left unmatched. The CDR3 nucleotides read TGTGCCAGCAGCACGGGACTAGCGGTATACAATGAGCAGTTCTTC. Amino acids: CASSTGLAVYNEQFF.

The V gene is TRBV19, the J gene TRBJ1-5; no reliable D call. V lost 3 bases to trimming and J lost 3 bases, with 6 bases between them. Germline V gene data show CDR1 as LNHDA and CDR2 as SQIVND (reference sequence). CDR3 length: 13 residues. Written as DNA, the CDR3 is TGTGCCAGTAGTATCAGAATCAATCAGCCCCAGCATTTT. Amino acid sequence: CASSIRINQPQHF.

The V and J genes are TRBV4-3 and TRBJ2-2; possible D gene TRBD2, 6 bases. CDR1 is LGHNA, CDR2 YSLEER, per germline. This CDR3 region has 17 residues. V was shortened by 4 bases and J by 0 bases, with 15 bases between the two germline ends. DNA for the CDR3: TGCGCCAGCAGCCCTTTCATAGCGGAACCGAACACCGGGGAGCTGTTTTTT. Its translation is CASSPFIAEPNTGELFF.

The rearrangement links TRBV7-9 to TRBJ2-2, with 10 bases aligning to TRBD2. The J segment lost 4 bases and the V segment lost 4 bases, leaving 6 bases of the junction unmatched. CDR3 length: 16 residues. The germline V gene has CDR1 SEHNR and CDR2 FQNEAQ (reference sequence). The CDR3 region has the DNA TGTGCCAGCAGCTCGAGGACTAGCGGAGGCACCGGGGAGCTGTTTTTT. This gives the protein CASSSRTSGGTGELFF.

The chain joins TRBV28 to TRBJ1-1, with D unresolved. V dropped 4 bases and J dropped 1 base, with 19 bases sitting between them. The CDR3 loop spans 17 amino acids. Germline CDR1 is MDHEN and CDR2 is SYDVKM. CDR3 in amino acids: CASSSSSGGRKNTEAFF. The CDR3 nucleotides are TGTGCCAGCAGTTCAAGTTCGGGAGGGCGAAAGAACACTGAAGCTTTCTTT.

The chain recombines TRBV15 with TRBJ2-5; maybe TRBD2 (5 bases). The CDR3 is made up of 16 amino acids. Trimming left V 0 bases short and J 5 bases short, with 16 bases between. Germline V gene sequence: CDR1 LNHNV, CDR2 YYDKDF (reference sequence). The CDR3 nucleotides are TGTGCCACCAGCAGAGAGAGGATACTAGGCGGTGAGACCCAGTACTTC. Encoded protein: CATSRERILGGETQYF.

The genes are TRBV19 and TRBJ1-1; D gene unclear. Trimming took off 7 bases at V and 1 base at J, with 7 bases between the two ends. This CDR3 has 12 residues. Germline V gene data show CDR1 as LNHDA and CDR2 as SQIVND (reference sequence). For the CDR3, the DNA is TGTGCCAGTATGAGAGGGAACACTGAAGCTTTCTTT. This sequence encodes CASMRGNTEAFF.

The rearrangement links TRBV14 to TRBJ2-7; D is possibly TRBD1 (6 bases). V was cut by 3 bases and J by 3 bases, with 24 bases left in between. Germline V gene sequence: CDR1 SGHDN, CDR2 FVKESK. This CDR3 is built from 18 residues. DNA of the CDR3: TGTGCCAGCAGCCACACTATTCCCGTACAGGGAAACCGCTACGAGCAGTACTTC. As protein: CASSHTIPVQGNRYEQYF.

This clone showed up just a few times. V usage is TRBV30 and J usage is TRBJ2-2, with D tentatively TRBD2 (6 bases). Trimming removed 3 bases from V and 3 bases from J, with 14 bases in between. Germline V CDR1 and CDR2: GTSNPN, SVGIG (reference sequence). The CDR3 extends over 15 amino acids. In DNA form, the CDR3 reads TGTGCCTGGAGACGCAGGGAGGCGGACACCGGGGAGCTGTTTTTT. Protein: CAWRRREADTGELFF.

This CDR3 reads CASSPWIAGTDTQYF. Written as DNA, the CDR3 is TGTGCCAGCAGTCCTTGGATAGCGGGCACAGATACGCAGTATTTT. The V call is TRBV7-9, the J call TRBJ2-3, with a weak D call TRBD2 (6 bases). The germline V and J ends were trimmed by 6 bases and 1 base, with 14 bases remaining between them. The CDR3 spans 15 residues. Germline values: CDR1 SEHNR, CDR2 FQNEAQ (reference sequence). The full variable domain, rest sourced from reference TRBV7-9 and TRBJ2-3, is DTGVSQNPRHKITKRGQNVTFRCDPISEHNRLYWYRQTLGQGPEFLTYFQNEAQLEKSRLLSDRFSAERPKGSFSTLEIQRTEQGDSAMYLCASSPWIAGTDTQYFGPGTRLTVL.

The CDR3 nucleotides read TGCACCAGCAGGCATTGGACTAGCGGGTTTCAGAATGAGCAGTTCTTC. This encodes CTSRHWTSGFQNEQFF. The chain is built from TRBV1 and TRBJ2-1; TRBD2 is the table's D call, not checked against the DNA. TRBV1 is a documented pseudogene. The CDR3 totals 16 residues.

The chain links TRBV29-1 to TRBJ1-2; D gene uncertain. The V end lost 2 bases, the J end lost 2 bases, and 3 bases lay between the germline ends. CDR3 length: 11 residues. In germline, CDR1 is SQVTM, CDR2 ANQGSEA. The CDR3 protein is CSVEQNYGYTF. The CDR3 coding sequence is TGCAGCGTTGAACAGAACTATGGCTACACCTTC.

This clone was seen once. The CDR3 DNA follows: TGCGCCAGCAGCCAAGATCCTCAGGGGAGTGGGACCGGGGAGCTGTTTTTT. The encoded protein is CASSQDPQGSGTGELFF. The chain joins TRBV4-3 to TRBJ2-2; a possible D gene is TRBD1 (6 bases). Trimming took off 0 bases at V and 5 bases at J, with 16 bases between the two ends. There are 17 residues in the CDR3. Germline values: CDR1 LGHNA, CDR2 YSLEER.

The chain combines TRBV30 with TRBJ1-4; 10 bases line up with TRBD1. The CDR3 extends over 15 amino acids. V shed 0 bases and J 7 bases; nucleotides not matched to a gene: 5. Germline CDR1 reads GTSNPN; CDR2 reads SVGIG (reference sequence). CDR3 DNA sequence: TGTGCCTGGAGTGTACTAGGGACAGGGGCTGAAAAACTGTTTTTT. Its protein product is CAWSVLGTGAEKLFF.

The chain couples TRBV30 to TRBJ2-7; 7 bases are a match to TRBD1. Germline-derived CDR1 and CDR2 are GTSNPN and SVGIG (reference sequence). V lost 3 bases to trimming and J lost 3 bases; unmatched junction nucleotides: 2. The CDR3 has 12 residues. The CDR3, as DNA: TGTGCCTGGAGCCGGGACAGCTACGAGCAGTACTTC. As protein: CAWSRDSYEQYF.

The chain couples TRBV27 to TRBJ1-1; 7 bases match TRBD1. The V segment lost 6 bases and the J segment 7 bases; nucleotides outside the gene matches: 5. CDR1 MNHEY and CDR2 SMNVEV come from the germline V gene (reference sequence). This CDR3 is 12 amino acids long. The CDR3 bases are TGTGCCAGCAGGGACAGGCAGGGTGAAGCTTTCTTT. Protein product: CASRDRQGEAFF.

This chain connects TRBV6-1 to TRBJ2-1, with D possibly being TRBD1 (5 bases). Germline loops: CDR1 MNHNS, CDR2 SASEGT. Trimming stripped 7 bases from V and 6 bases from J, with 16 bases between. This CDR3 is built from 14 residues. This CDR3 reads CASNYNGQGNEQFF. The CDR3 DNA is TGTGCCAGCAATTACAATGGGCAGGGCAATGAGCAGTTCTTC.